Reported below is one T cell receptor beta chain. After removal of 6 bases from V and 2 bases from J, the junction contained 4 bases not matched to a gene. The CDR3 totals 15 residues. CDR1 and CDR2 (germline): SGHTA, FQGTGA. This sample was included in a study of PD-L1 blockade in urothelial cancer. Here immunoSEQ multiplex PCR was the method, and the copy in TCRdb shows in-frame clones only, minus some. The table lists over 100,000 clones, around 90% of them singletons. Time point defined: peripheral blood 6 weeks after treatment start. Sequenced here: PBMCs, sampled around atezolizumab (anti-PD-L1) treatment. The chain is built from TRBV7-3 and TRBJ2-3, with TRBD2 matching over 11 bases. The receptor was isolated from a man aged 55 to 69 with urothelial cancer. As DNA, the CDR3 is TGTGCCAGCAGTTCTAGCGGGGGGTCCACAGATACGCAGTATTTT. Translation: CASSSSGGSTDTQYF.